The count of the clone carrying this TCR beta chain is one. Its specificity is not known. J lost 4 bases, V lost 7 bases, and 5 bases had no gene match. This CDR3 contains 14 residues. CDR1 is MDHEN, CDR2 SYDVKM, per germline. This sample's time point: week 11, during vaccination. Doses consisted of 300 ug of mutant IDH1 20-mer peptide each, paired with topical imiquimod. The data were taken from a study of a mutant IDH1 vaccine in newly diagnosed glioma. Study at large: Patients began vaccination 4-6 weeks after radiotherapy alone, or with temozolomide cycles.

Clones were sequenced by immunoSEQ multiplex PCR, and TCRdb holds only the in-frame ones, with some missing. The sample lists approximately 110,000 clones; roughly 90% were seen once. Study-level points and caveats: Changes in the top peripheral T cell clonotypes seemingly had no bearing on pseudoprogression.

Material: PBMCs, obtained from a glioma patient whose treatment included an IDH1 peptide vaccine. This sequence was found in a woman aged 45 to 65 with glioma. The chain is built from TRBV28 and TRBJ1-2, with 11 nucleotides matching TRBD1. CDR3 region: CASNRDRGSYGYTF. The DNA of the CDR3 is TGTGCCAGCAACCGGGACAGGGGGTCCTATGGCTACACCTTC.